This entry concerns a single T cell receptor beta chain. Its specificity is not known. The assay was run at deep level. The method was immunoSEQ multiplex PCR; TCRdb's version includes in-frame clones alone and lacks a portion of them. The sample carries about 610,000 clones, approximately 96% recorded once. Cells designated naive CD8 were CD45RO-negative and were positively selected for CCR7, with terminally differentiated effector memory CD45RA+ cells excluded. The sample belongs to a study of shared clonotypes between healthy human individuals. Broader study findings: It was observed that about 5% of naive CD4 clonotypes were shared across a handful of donors. An effect of sequencing depth on clonotype sharing among donors was expected.

The CDR3 extends over 15 amino acids. V was trimmed by 3 bases and J by 5 bases, leaving 15 bases between them. Germline V CDR1 and CDR2: SGDLS, YYNGEE. The receptor was derived from a woman in her 30s in good health. The sequenced sample consisted of naive CD8+ T cells sorted from blood. J is TRBJ2-1 and V is TRBV9, with TRBD2 as a possible D gene (5 bases). CDR3 DNA sequence: TGTGCCAGCAGCGCCTCGGGGAGAGATGACAATGAGCAGTTCTTC. This codes for CASSASGRDDNEQFF. The full variable domain, completed using reference TRBV9 and TRBJ2-1, is DSGVTQTPKHLITATGQRVTLRCSPRSGDLSVYWYQQSLDQGLQFLIQYYNGEERAKGNILERFSAQQFPDLHSELNLSSLELGDSALYFCASSASGRDDNEQFFGPGTRLTVL.